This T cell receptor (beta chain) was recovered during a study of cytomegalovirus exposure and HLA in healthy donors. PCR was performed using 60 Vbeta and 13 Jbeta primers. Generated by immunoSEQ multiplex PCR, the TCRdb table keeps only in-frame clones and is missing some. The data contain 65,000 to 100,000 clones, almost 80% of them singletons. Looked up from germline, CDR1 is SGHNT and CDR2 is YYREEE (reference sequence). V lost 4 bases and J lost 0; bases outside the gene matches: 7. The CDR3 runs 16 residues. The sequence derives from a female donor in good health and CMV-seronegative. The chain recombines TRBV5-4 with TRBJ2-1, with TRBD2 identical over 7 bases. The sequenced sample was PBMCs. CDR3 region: CASSPIASGSYNEQFF. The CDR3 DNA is TGTGCCAGCAGCCCTATCGCTAGCGGCTCCTACAATGAGCAGTTCTTC.